Listed below are T cell receptor beta chains from one sample, sequenced in a study of cytomegalovirus exposure and HLA in healthy donors. Some clones are missing from TCRdb's copy, which holds only in-frame ones; the method was immunoSEQ multiplex PCR. Here the sample spans about 160,000 clones, 70% to 80% being singletons. Sequencing was performed on PBMCs. The receptors here all came from a woman aged 45-65 years in good health and CMV-seronegative. Both conserved end residues are part of each CDR3. The D gene is left open where the match is weak.

TRBD1	TRBV5-4	TRBJ1-1	CASSPPGQGLNTEAFF
NA	TRBV5-1	TRBJ2-7	CASSLYGQTYEQYF
NA	TRBV7-9	TRBJ1-1	CASSLGGSGTEAFF
NA	TRBV7-2	TRBJ1-1	CASSLGGTFGTEAFF
TRBD2	TRBV7-2	TRBJ2-1	CASSLIAGAYNEQFF
TRBD2	TRBV5-1	NA	CASSAIPGTSGIQETQYF
NA	TRBV28	TRBJ2-7	CASSFPLSYEQYF
NA	TRBV11-3	NA	CASSSTGSYEQYF
NA	TRBV9	TRBJ2-7	CASRTDGDYEQYF
TRBD1	TRBV7-8	TRBJ1-2	CASSFRQGAGYTF
NA	TRBV9	TRBJ1-1	CASSAQVNTEAFF
TRBD1	TRBV6-1	TRBJ2-3	CASRRQGGTDTQYF
NA	TRBV10-2	TRBJ1-3	CASSESSLPGVPGNTIYF
TRBD2	TRBV11-3	TRBJ2-1	CASSSREELNNEQFF
NA	TRBV15	TRBJ2-3	CATSRDFGDTDTQYF
NA	TRBV10-3	TRBJ2-3	CAISERQASSGDTQYF
TRBD1	TRBV25-1	TRBJ1-1	CASSANRDSEAFF
NA	TRBV2	TRBJ2-1	CASTGNEQFF
TRBD2	TRBV2	TRBJ2-5	CASSEPGRGETQYF
NA	TRBV6-1	TRBJ2-2	CASSEGRGWDTGELFF
NA	TRBV15	TRBJ2-1	CATSRKGRGGGNEQFF
NA	TRBV28	TRBJ1-1	CASRLERKNTEAFF
TRBD2	TRBV9	TRBJ2-1	CASSPRLLGTTNEQFF
TRBD1	TRBV15	TRBJ2-7	CATSPRDRGMHEQYF
TRBD2	TRBV7-2	TRBJ2-3	CASSSGLTTDTQYF
NA	TRBV7-2	TRBJ1-6	CASSLEAAKGAPLHF
TRBD1	TRBV18	TRBJ2-5	CASSPGTGVAETQYF
NA	TRBV2	TRBJ1-6	CASSADTGGSPLHF
TRBD1	TRBV4-3	TRBJ2-3	CASSQDRGQGSPITDTQYF
NA	TRBV28	TRBJ1-5	CASSLTGVVRPQHF
TRBD1	TRBV18	TRBJ1-4	CASSPPTGAPIEKLFF
NA	TRBV7-2	TRBJ2-7	CASSPGSAPYEQYF
NA	TRBV2	TRBJ2-7	CASRRQPYEQYF
NA	TRBV2	TRBJ1-1	CASTKTENTEAFF
NA	TRBV7-2	TRBJ1-4	CASSPRTGGGGNEKLFF
TRBD1	TRBV6-1	TRBJ1-1	CASRQGLNTEAFF
TRBD1	TRBV4-1	TRBJ2-7	CASSRDRGYEQYF
TRBD2	TRBV7-8	TRBJ2-1	CASSPSGLASGFHEQFF
TRBD1	TRBV7-3	TRBJ2-1	CASSDRGQGYNEQFF
TRBD1	TRBV4-3	TRBJ1-2	CASSQDSGQGGYGYTF
NA	TRBV19	TRBJ1-4	CASSISHATNEKLFF
NA	TRBV5-1	TRBJ2-6	CASSRGRAGANVLTF
TRBD1	TRBV5-1	TRBJ1-6	CASSIGQVRDSPLHF
NA	TRBV5-4	TRBJ1-4	CASSLGGATNEKLFF
NA	TRBV7-8	TRBJ1-5	CASSTRDTNSNQPQHF
TRBD2	TRBV5-1	TRBJ2-7	CASSPNLAGSHEQYF
NA	TRBV4-1	TRBJ1-1	CASSQERRRGAFF
TRBD2	TRBV18	TRBJ2-7	CASSQGLPGSYEQYF
TRBD1	TRBV4-2	TRBJ1-5	CASSRDRGREPQHF
NA	TRBV7-3	TRBJ1-1	CASRAQEGTEAFF
TRBD1	TRBV4-3	TRBJ2-1	CASSQDITGVGNEQFF
NA	TRBV11-3	TRBJ2-1	CASSRTWGSWGNEQFF
NA	TRBV5-5	TRBJ2-7	CASSRVNYEQYF
TRBD1	TRBV5-4	TRBJ2-7	CASSPSLGQGSHEQYF